This T cell receptor beta chain was sequenced during a study of T cells in Graves' hyperthyroidism and ophthalmopathy. On the study more broadly: Peripheral blood was secured at the point of initial diagnosis, before any treatment.

The study enrolled patients aged 18 to 65 with newly diagnosed hyperthyroidism of under 2 months' duration. This clonotype came up many times. The source material, RNA transcripts, was used to amplify TCR beta CDR3 regions. TCR CDR3 underwent first-round RT-PCR with the HTBI primer set. TCRdb independently ran MiXCR on the multiplex PCR reads; one entry per CDR3 protein. The sample holds 450,000 to 650,000 distinct CDR3 sequences, roughly 20% seen once. This CDR3 region has 14 residues. Trimming took 4 bases from V and 5 from J, leaving 11 bases between them. CDR1 is MDHEN and CDR2 is SYDVKM in the germline V gene.

The chain combines TRBV28 with TRBJ2-2; tentative D call: TRBD1 (6 bases). The receptor comes from a man aged 18 to 29 with Graves' hyperthyroidism. The sequenced material came from blood. DNA of the CDR3: TGTGCCAGCAGTTCCAGGGGTGGGACCGGGGAGCTGTTTTTT. Protein sequence: CASSSRGGTGELFF. The entire variable domain, with the rest obtained from reference TRBV28 and TRBJ2-2, is as follows: DVKVTQSSRYLVKRTGEKVFLECVQDMDHENMFWYRQDPGLGLRLIYFSYDVKMKEKGDIPEGYSVSREKKERFSLILESASTNQTSMYLCASSSRGGTGELFFGEGSRLTVL.